The TCR beta chain described here comes from a study of response to subunit inactivated influenza vaccine (dated by TCRdb to 2017 to 2018). Concerning the study at large: The study used deep quantitative T cell receptor repertoire profiling to track responses to a trivalent subunit inactivated influenza vaccine.

A remark on this clonotype: No antigen is known for it. It has no much larger one-base neighbor in the sample; base qualities were not kept.

Broader findings and caveats from the paper: According to the authors, only a limited number of new T cells may be recruited by each seasonal influenza vaccination.

Library preparation was by RT-PCR. TCRdb records Illumina HiSeq 2500 as the sequencer. TCRdb reworked the public reads: Q25 trimming with fastp, MiXCR clone assembly, productive beta chains retained. Records with the same CDR3 protein are collapsed into one entry carrying the most frequent genes and DNA. Recorded for this sample are some 300,000 distinct CDR3 sequences; approximately 23% of them occurred a single time. The leading ten clones occupy about a tenth of the sample. After removal of 5 bases from V and 5 bases from J, the junction retains 5 bases not matched to a gene. The CDR3 spans 14 residues, from the cysteine through the phenylalanine. Just CDR3 DNA is preserved here, 42 bases in frame from base 1.

The input for sequencing was PBMCs from blood, taken about 19 months after vaccination. Recombination connected TRBV12-3 or TRBV12-4 to TRBJ1-1, with 10 central nucleotides matching TRBD1. This clonotype was obtained from a man between 45 and 75 years old who received an inactivated influenza vaccine. Donor details come from another sample of the same person, matched by shared clones. The sequenced DNA: TGTGCCAGCAGTCCTGGGACAGGGGAAACTGAAGCTTTCTTT. Translated, this gives CASSPGTGETEAFF.